The clone carrying this T cell receptor (beta chain) came up many times. Its antigen is not identified. Unique molecular identifiers were present on the cDNA, which also gained a universal primer site by template switching. TCRdb independently ran MiXCR on the 5' RACE reads; one entry per CDR3 protein. The table lists around 230,000 distinct CDR3 sequences, roughly a tenth of them singletons, with 5% to 5.5% in the top ten. The germline CDR1 and CDR2 sequences are DFQATT and SNEGSKA (reference sequence). The CDR3 totals 14 residues. The ends were cut back, 0 bases at V and 7 bases at J, with 13 bases in the middle. This sample is drawn from a study of identical twins. Study-wide results and limits: Models underestimated out-of-frame TCR alpha sharing in monozygotic twins. Memory repertoires showed no such pattern, whereas abundant cord blood beta clonotypes carried fewer insertions.

Healthy Caucasians, and only they, were the donors. The source material was memory (CD45RO+) T cells sorted from blood. The rearrangement links TRBV20-1 to TRBJ1-5; possible D gene TRBD1, 6 bases. The source of this sequence is a woman aged 18-29 years in good health. The CDR3 DNA is TGCAGTGCTAGAGATTATTTAGGGGGGCAGCCCCAGCATTTT. It is translated as CSARDYLGGQPQHF.